This section outlines one TCR beta chain sequence together with its context. No antigen is known for it. The read comes to an end 3 residues before the CDR3 does, leaving the germline J gene to fill in the end. This sample is drawn from a study of T cells in women clearing cervical HPV infection. TCRdb's copy holds only in-frame clones and misses some; the assay was immunoSEQ multiplex PCR. The sample totals tens of thousands of clones. The CDR3 has 14 amino acids. Germline V CDR1 and CDR2: SGHNT, YENEEA. Study outcomes and limitations: CIN3+ cases had significantly higher TCR repertoire richness than controls, but evenness did not differ.

This TCR was sampled from a woman between 18 and 70 years old with a cervical HPV16 infection that either progressed to CIN3+ or cleared (not recorded which). Sequenced sample: blood buffy coat. The chain links TRBV11-3 to TRBJ1-1; perhaps TRBD1 as D (5 bases). The covered CDR3 bases are TGTGCCAGCAGTCTTCTCCAGGGTGGGGCACAA. It is translated as CASSLLQGGAQ. The complete CDR3 reads CASSLLQGGAQAFF.